This T cell receptor beta chain was found in a study of T cell responses to AZD1222 COVID-19 vaccine (dated by TCRdb to the early 2020s). For the wider study: AZD1222 recipients with second doses at about 4 weeks or about 12 weeks were pooled, because spike-specific TCR depth and breadth did not differ between schedules. TCR sequencing was performed for about 240 trial participants, of whom about 200 were given two doses of AZD1222 and around 25 were given two doses of MenACWY control vaccine. Trial participants were enrolled by age into 18-55, 56-69 and 70-plus year subgroups, with approximately 150, 28 and 58 TCR-sequenced participants respectively. Results and caveats for the whole study, not just this receptor: Only five to seven AZD1222 recipients were SARS-CoV-2 seropositive at baseline, limiting conclusions about previously exposed vaccinees. The 56-69-year group was small, and its depth increase did not reach significance, likely because of low power. Nearly half of unique spike-specific TCRs reportedly recognized epitopes outside regions mutated in the B.1.351 and B.1.1.7 variants. Because no day 14 peak-response samples were available, repertoires were characterized only after the peak T cell response. CD4 TCRs associated with the vaccine covered the entire spike protein, and the dominant responses were in regions 160-218 and 743-854. After two AZD1222 doses, spike-specific TCR breadth and depth were significantly higher than at day 0 and than in MenACWY recipients. Participants were mostly white British, with more females than males. The authors suggested clonal diversity may have been underestimated.

Concerning this clone itself: Its specific antigen is unknown. Base qualities were left out, and no much larger clone turns up one base away.

The CDR3 regions of human TCRbeta chains were analyzed by immunosequencing. In the source study's methods: Repertoire TCRs were checked for matches against a reference library of SARS-CoV-2-specific TCRs that had been generated using the MIRA antigen-specificity platform. Breadth was defined as the fraction of unique TCRs that were SARS-CoV-2-associated, and depth was defined as the fraction of total T cells that were SARS-CoV-2-associated. Using the MIRA data, each spike-specific TCR was assigned both to the spike region to which the TCR was reactive and to a CD4 or CD8 class. Log10-transformed breadth and depth values were compared by one-way ANOVA with Sidak's multiple comparisons tests. This immuneACCESS table, as held by TCRdb, lists in-frame sequences with V and J called but not all clones. Of the missing ones, under half trace to an unresolved V gene in checked studies; the others have no known cause. The V and J calls and clone size were taken over from that table, and D and trimming were inferred from the DNA. This sample is represented by 120,000 or so clones; around 90% of them were singletons. Jointly, the top ten make up 1.5% of the sample.

The sample's time point label, in plain terms: baseline before first vaccination. Vaccinee samples came from UK trials COV001 and COV002, including a single-blind randomized controlled phase 2/3 trial of AZD1222 (ChAdOx1 nCoV-19) in healthy adults. For TCRbeta chain sequencing, PBMC samples from trial participants were taken at day 0 and at day 28 after the second dose. The CDR3 holds 15 amino acids from the cysteine to the phenylalanine. Left in the record is the CDR3 DNA by itself, 45 bases read in frame from the first base. A distance of 15 bases separates the germline ends of V and J, which lose 3 bases and 4 bases respectively. The germline V gene supplies CDR1 MRHNA and CDR2 SNTAGT.

The chain joins TRBV6-4 to TRBJ1-2; TRBD1 is a possible D gene, resting on 6 matching bases. Specimen: peripheral blood, collected on day 0 of AZD1222 vaccination. This clonotype was sampled from an adult in good health. The encoded CDR3 is CASSEGAASGYGYTF. The sequenced DNA: TGTGCCAGCAGTGAGGGGGCGGCATCAGGCTATGGCTACACCTTC.